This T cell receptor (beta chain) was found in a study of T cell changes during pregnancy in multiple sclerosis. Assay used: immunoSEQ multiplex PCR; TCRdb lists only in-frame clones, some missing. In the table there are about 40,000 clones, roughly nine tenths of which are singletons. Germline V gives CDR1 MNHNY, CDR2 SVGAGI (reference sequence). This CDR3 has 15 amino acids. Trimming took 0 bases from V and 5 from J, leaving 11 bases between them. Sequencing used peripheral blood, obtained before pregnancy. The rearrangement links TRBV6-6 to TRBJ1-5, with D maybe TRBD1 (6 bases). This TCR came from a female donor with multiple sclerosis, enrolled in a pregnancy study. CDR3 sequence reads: CASSYSGGLDQPQHF. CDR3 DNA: TGTGCCAGCAGTTACTCGGGGGGGCTCGATCAGCCCCAGCATTTT.